This T cell receptor (beta chain) was obtained from a study of cytomegalovirus exposure and HLA in healthy donors. Study-wide points: Reported findings show TCR beta sequences accurately forecast HLA-A and HLA-B alleles in most subjects.

Donors consisted of healthy bone marrow donors. As regards this clone: Its antigen is as yet unknown.

Primers for the PCR totalled 60 Vbeta and 13 Jbeta. The protocol was immunoSEQ multiplex PCR, while the TCRdb copy is restricted to in-frame clones and leaves out a portion. The table has about 110,000 clones, around three quarters seen once; the top ten hold roughly 4%. This CDR3 has 18 amino acids. V lost 1 base to trimming and J lost 4 bases; unmatched junction nucleotides: 9. CDR1 is SGHRS, CDR2 YFSETQ, per germline. Sequenced input: PBMCs. This TCR derives from a human donor in good health. The rearrangement uses TRBV5-1 and TRBJ2-6; 9 bases are a match to TRBD1. CDR3 DNA: TGCGCCAGCAGCTTGATGGAACAGGGGGCGGGCGGGGCCAACGTCCTGACTTTC. Amino acids: CASSLMEQGAGGANVLTF. The complete variable domain, with remaining parts taken from reference TRBV5-1 and TRBJ2-6, reads KAGVTQTPRYLIKTRGQQVTLSCSPISGHRSVSWYQQTPGQGLQFLFEYFSETQRNKGNFPGRFSGRQFSNSRSEMNVSTLELGDSALYLCASSLMEQGAGGANVLTFGAGSRLTVL.